This T cell receptor beta chain was retrieved from a study of cytomegalovirus exposure and HLA in healthy donors. Trimming cost V 5 bases and J 4 bases; bases outside gene matches: 6. Germline V CDR1 and CDR2: MNHEY, SMNVEV (reference sequence). The CDR3 length is 15 residues. Some clones are missing from TCRdb's copy, which holds only in-frame ones; the method was immunoSEQ multiplex PCR. Of approximately 260,000 clones in the sample, around 85% were seen once. This TCR came from a woman under 30 in good health and CMV-seronegative. Sequences were obtained from PBMCs. The rearrangement joins TRBV27 to TRBJ1-2; 11 positions agree with TRBD1. CDR3 bases: TGTGCCAGCAGTCCTGGGACAGGGGGGAGCTATGGCTACACCTTC. It specifies CASSPGTGGSYGYTF.